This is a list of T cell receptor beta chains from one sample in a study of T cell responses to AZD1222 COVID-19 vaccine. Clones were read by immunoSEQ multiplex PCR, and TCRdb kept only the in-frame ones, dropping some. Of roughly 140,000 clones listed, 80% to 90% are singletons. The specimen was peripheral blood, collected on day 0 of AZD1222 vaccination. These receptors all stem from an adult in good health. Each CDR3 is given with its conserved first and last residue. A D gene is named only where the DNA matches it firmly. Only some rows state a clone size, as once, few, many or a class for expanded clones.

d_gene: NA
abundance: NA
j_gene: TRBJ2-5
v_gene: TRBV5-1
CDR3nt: TGCGCCAGCAGCACCCGGGGTATACAAGAGACCCAGTACTTC
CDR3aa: CASSTRGIQETQYF

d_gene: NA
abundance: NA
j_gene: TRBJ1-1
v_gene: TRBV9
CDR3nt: TGTGCCAGCAGCGACGGCTTAGACACTGAAGCTTTCTTT
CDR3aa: CASSDGLDTEAFF

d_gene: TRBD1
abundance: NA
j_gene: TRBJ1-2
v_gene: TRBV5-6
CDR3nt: TGTGCCAGCAGCTTGGACAGGGGGCTCAATGGCTACACCTTC
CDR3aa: CASSLDRGLNGYTF

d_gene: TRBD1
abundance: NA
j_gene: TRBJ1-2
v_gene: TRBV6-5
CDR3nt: TGTGCCAGCAGTTACGGTTTAGACAGGGCCCCCCCTGGCTACACCTTC
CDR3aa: CASSYGLDRAPPGYTF

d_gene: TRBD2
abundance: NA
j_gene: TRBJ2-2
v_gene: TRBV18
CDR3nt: TGTGCCAGCTCACCACTGGAGGGAGGGCCGGTCACCGGGGAGCTGTTTTTT
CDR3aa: CASSPLEGGPVTGELFF

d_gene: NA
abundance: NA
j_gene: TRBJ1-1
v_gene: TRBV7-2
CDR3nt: TGTGCCAGCAGCTTAGTTCCTCCCCCGGACACTGAAGCTTTCTTT
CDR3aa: CASSLVPPPDTEAFF

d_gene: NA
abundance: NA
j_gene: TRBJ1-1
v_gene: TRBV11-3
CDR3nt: TGTGCCAGCAGCCCGACTGGGGCAGGGGAAGCTTTCTTT
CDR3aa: CASSPTGAGEAFF

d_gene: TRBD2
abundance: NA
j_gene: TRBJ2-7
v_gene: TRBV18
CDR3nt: TGTGCCAGCTCACCACCGAATAGCGGGAGGTACGAGCAGTACTTC
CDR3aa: CASSPPNSGRYEQYF

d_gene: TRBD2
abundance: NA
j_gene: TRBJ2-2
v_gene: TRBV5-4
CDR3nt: TGTGCCAGCAGCCCGGGGACTAGCGGCTACACCGGGGAGCTGTTTTTT
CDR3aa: CASSPGTSGYTGELFF

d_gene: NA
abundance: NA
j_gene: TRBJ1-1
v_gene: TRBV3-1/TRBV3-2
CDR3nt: TGTGCCAGCAGCCAAGTTTCGATCTCTGAAGCTTTCTTT
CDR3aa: CASSQVSISEAFF

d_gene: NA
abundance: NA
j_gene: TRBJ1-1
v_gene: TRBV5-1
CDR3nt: TGCGCCAGCAGCTTGGGGGGTACCACTGAAGCTTTCTTT
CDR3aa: CASSLGGTTEAFF

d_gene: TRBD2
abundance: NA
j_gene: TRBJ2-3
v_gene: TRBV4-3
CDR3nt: TGCGCCAGCAGCCCGAAGGGAGGGAGCACAGATACGCAGTATTTT
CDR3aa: CASSPKGGSTDTQYF

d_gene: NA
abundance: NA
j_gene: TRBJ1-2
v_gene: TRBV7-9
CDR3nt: TGTGCCAGCAGCTTAGAATTGTCGACACTCAATGGCTACACCTTC
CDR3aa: CASSLELSTLNGYTF

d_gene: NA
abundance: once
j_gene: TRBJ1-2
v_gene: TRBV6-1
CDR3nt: TGTGCCAGCAGTGAACGGGGGGGGACGTACGGCTACACCTTC
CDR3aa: CASSERGGTYGYTF

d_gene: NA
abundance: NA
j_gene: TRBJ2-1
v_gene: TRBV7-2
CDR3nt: TGTGCCAGCAGCTTAGTGGGCCAACCCTCCTACAATGAGCAGTTCTTC
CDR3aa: CASSLVGQPSYNEQFF

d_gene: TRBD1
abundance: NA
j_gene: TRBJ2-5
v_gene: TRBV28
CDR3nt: TGTGCCAGCAGTTCCCCCCACAGGGGGATCTTAGATCAAGAGACCCAGTACTTC
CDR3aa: CASSSPHRGILDQETQYF

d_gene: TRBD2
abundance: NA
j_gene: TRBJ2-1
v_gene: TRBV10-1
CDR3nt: TGCGCCAGCAGCGTAGCGGGAGCGGGGAATGAGCAGTTCTTC
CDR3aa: CASSVAGAGNEQFF

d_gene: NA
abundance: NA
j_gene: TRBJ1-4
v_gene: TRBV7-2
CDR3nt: TGTGCCAGCAGCTTAGTGGGATCAACTAATGAAAAACTGTTTTTT
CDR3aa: CASSLVGSTNEKLFF

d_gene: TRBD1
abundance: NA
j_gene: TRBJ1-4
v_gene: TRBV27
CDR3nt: TGTGCCAGCAGTTCAAACCGACAGGGTGGCAGGCGGGGACTGTTTTTT
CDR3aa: CASSSNRQGGRRGLFF

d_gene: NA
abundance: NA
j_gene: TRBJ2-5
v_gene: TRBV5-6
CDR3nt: TGTGCCAGCAGAGCAGGGACTTTATTACAAGAGACCCAGTACTTC
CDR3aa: CASRAGTLLQETQYF

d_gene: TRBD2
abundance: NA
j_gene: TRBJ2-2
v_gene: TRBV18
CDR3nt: TGTGCCAGCTCGGGACCGACTTCTAGCGGGAACGCGAACACCGGGGAGCTGTTTTTT
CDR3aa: CASSGPTSSGNANTGELFF

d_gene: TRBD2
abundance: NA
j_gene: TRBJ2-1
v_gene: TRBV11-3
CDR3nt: TGTGCCAGCAGCTTAGGGGACTACCCATGGAATGAGCAGTTCTTC
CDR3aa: CASSLGDYPWNEQFF

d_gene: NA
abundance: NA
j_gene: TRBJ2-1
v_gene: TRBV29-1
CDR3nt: TGCAGCGTTGCCCGCTCCTCCTACAATGAGCAGTTCTTC
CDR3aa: CSVARSSYNEQFF